One sample yielded the 21 T cell receptor beta chains listed below, sequenced in a study of T cell repertoires in cytomegalovirus infection. TCRdb independently ran MiXCR on the reads; one entry per CDR3 protein. The sample contains 200,000 to 250,000 distinct CDR3 sequences, 9% to 15% of which appear only once. The material sequenced was PBMCs. These receptors all stem from a human donor in good health (CMV status not recorded). Some clones in this sample may be carry-over from other donors' samples.

This clonotype was observed many times. This chain links TRBV7-3 with TRBJ2-2; TRBD2 agrees at 7 bases. Germline V gives CDR1 SGHTA, CDR2 FQGTGA. J gave up 1 base and V 3 bases, and 5 bases lay outside the gene matches. CDR3 length: 16 amino acids. Written as DNA, the CDR3 is TGTGCCAGCAGCTTCCGAGCGGGGAGGAACACCGGGGAGCTGTTTTTT. This encodes CASSFRAGRNTGELFF.

This clonotype was counted ten times or more. This rearrangement joins TRBV7-2 to TRBJ2-2, with D unresolved. The germline V and J ends were trimmed by 6 bases and 3 bases, with 11 bases remaining between them. This CDR3 has 14 amino acids. CDR1 SGHTA and CDR2 FQGNSA come from the germline V gene. The CDR3 here is CASSLRVYTGELFF. CDR3 DNA sequence: TGTGCCAGCAGTCTTCGGGTCTACACCGGGGAGCTGTTTTTT.

This rearrangement joins TRBV29-1 to TRBJ2-2, with D maybe TRBD2 (7 bases). Trimming left V 4 bases short and J 1 base short, with 13 bases between. The CDR3 is 15 residues long. Germline lookup yields CDR1 SQVTM and CDR2 ANQGSEA. CDR3 DNA sequence: TGCAGCGTTGGAGGGAGGGGGGGGAACACCGGGGAGCTGTTTTTT. This codes for CSVGGRGGNTGELFF.

The chain couples TRBV20-1 to TRBJ1-1, with TRBD1 identical over 7 bases. This CDR3 contains 15 residues. J was trimmed by 6 bases and V by 0 bases; bases with no gene match: 10. Per the germline V gene, CDR1 is DFQATT and CDR2 is SNEGSKA (reference sequence). CDR3 sequence reads: CSARDPAGGGSEAFF. Here the CDR3 DNA reads TGCAGTGCTAGAGATCCGGCAGGGGGAGGGTCTGAAGCTTTCTTT.

The chain recombines TRBV20-1 with TRBJ1-4; D is unresolved. Germline V gives CDR1 DFQATT, CDR2 SNEGSKA (reference sequence). The ends were cut back, 0 bases at V and 12 bases at J, with 14 bases in the middle. This CDR3 is 13 amino acids long. This chain's CDR3 is CSARDIPSTQLFF. The CDR3 DNA follows: TGCAGTGCTAGAGATATTCCCTCGACACAACTGTTTTTT.

V is TRBV3-1 and J is TRBJ1-2; no definite D call. V gave up 0 bases and J gave up 5 bases, with 10 bases separating them. Germline-derived CDR1 and CDR2 are LGHDT and YNNKEL (reference sequence). The CDR3 runs to 14 residues. CDR3 sequence (DNA): TGTGCCAGCAGCCAAGATACCGGACTTTATGGCTACACCTTC. Translating it yields CASSQDTGLYGYTF.

The rearrangement joins TRBV7-9 to TRBJ1-2, with D possibly being TRBD1 (5 bases). V was trimmed by 5 bases and J by 0 bases, leaving 10 bases between them. The CDR3 runs 14 residues. Germline V gene data show CDR1 as SEHNR and CDR2 as FQNEAQ (reference sequence). The CDR3 sequence is CASSVGTPNYGYTF. CDR3 nucleotide sequence: TGTGCCAGCAGCGTCGGGACTCCTAACTATGGCTACACCTTC.

This clonotype has more than one count but fewer than ten. This chain connects TRBV6-1 to TRBJ1-5; D is perhaps TRBD1 (6 bases). Trimming removed 3 bases at V and 6 bases at J, with 9 bases between. Germline values: CDR1 MNHNS, CDR2 SASEGT. The CDR3 is 13 amino acids. For the CDR3, the DNA is TGTGCCAGCAGTGAGGGGGGCGGTCAGCCCCAGCATTTT. Its translation: CASSEGGGQPQHF.

The table lists this clonotype with a few counts. The J gene is TRBJ1-6, the V gene TRBV19, with D possibly being TRBD1 (5 bases). Trimming removed 5 bases from V and 7 bases from J, with 12 bases in between. CDR3 length: 14 amino acids. Germline CDR1 LNHDA, CDR2 SQIVND (reference sequence). CDR3 sequence (DNA): TGTGCCAGTAGTGAGGGGCAATGGAATTCACCCCTCCACTTT. Translated, it gives CASSEGQWNSPLHF.

The V call is TRBV6-2 or TRBV6-3, the J call TRBJ2-6; D is unresolved. V lost 6 bases and J 0 bases, leaving 12 bases between the germline ends. CDR3 length: 16 residues. The V gene's germline CDR1 is MNHEY and CDR2 SVGEGT. The CDR3 DNA sequence: TGTGCCAGCAGACAGACCCTCCTCTCTGGGGCCAACGTCCTGACTTTC. Protein sequence: CASRQTLLSGANVLTF.

Of note for this clonotype: This may arise from a read error, as a much more abundant clone is one base away. V gene TRBV7-2 combines with J gene TRBJ2-3; TRBD1 matches 8 bases. This CDR3 is 16 amino acids long. Germline V CDR1 and CDR2: SGHTA, FQGNSA. This CDR3 reads CDSSLIGGQGTDTQYF. DNA of the CDR3: TGTGACAGCAGCTTAATAGGGGGACAGGGCACAGATACGCAGTATTTT.

This clonotype occurred many times. The chain recombines TRBV7-2 with TRBJ2-7; 10 nucleotides align to TRBD1. V shed 7 bases and J 5 bases; nucleotides not matched to a gene: 8. Germline lookup yields CDR1 SGHTA and CDR2 FQGNSA. The CDR3 extends over 14 amino acids. The CDR3 is CASTGTGVFHEQYF. The CDR3 region has the DNA TGTGCCAGCACCGGGACAGGGGTATTCCACGAGCAGTACTTC.

This clonotype turned up a few times. The V and J genes are TRBV4-2 and TRBJ2-1, with 10 positions matching TRBD2. With 0 bases clipped from V and 5 bases from J, the junction kept 19 bases outside the gene matches. This CDR3 has 21 amino acids. Germline CDR1 LGHNA, CDR2 YNFKEQ. In DNA, the CDR3 is TGTGCCAGCAGCCAAGATCGCCTCGGGACTAGCGTCTTCACGCTAGACAATGAGCAGTTCTTC. Protein sequence: CASSQDRLGTSVFTLDNEQFF.

This clonotype was detected ten times or more. The chain employs TRBV6-1 and TRBJ2-7; 8 nucleotides align to TRBD2. J gave up 3 bases and V 8 bases, and 6 bases lay outside the gene matches. CDR1 and CDR2 from the germline V gene are MNHNS and SASEGT. The CDR3 covers 13 residues. The CDR3 loop is CASREGRHYEQYF. Here the CDR3 DNA reads TGTGCCAGCCGGGAGGGGCGTCACTACGAGCAGTACTTC.

This clonotype was detected many times. The rearrangement links TRBV6-1 to TRBJ2-7, with D possibly TRBD2 on 5 matching bases. Germline assignment: CDR1 MNHNS and CDR2 SASEGT. The CDR3 sequence is 14 residues long. Deletions cut 5 bases from V and 2 bases from J, with 13 bases between. CDR3 coding DNA: TGTGCCAGCAGTCCGCCCAGCGGTACCTACGAGCAGTACTTC. Translation: CASSPPSGTYEQYF.

This clonotype was seen once. This may be a read error, as it is one base from a much larger clone. The rearrangement uses TRBV6-2 or TRBV6-3 and TRBJ2-7; D is uncertain. Germline V CDR1 and CDR2: MNHEY, SVGEGT. The CDR3 consists of 12 residues. V gave up 6 bases and J gave up 6 bases, with 12 bases separating them. The CDR3 sequence is CASSSVSGEQYF. Written as DNA, the CDR3 is TGTGCCAGCAGCTCAGTTTCGGGCGAGCAGTACTTC.

This clonotype has ten or more counts. The V gene is TRBV7-2, the J gene TRBJ2-3; D is ambiguous. The germline gives CDR1 SGHTA, CDR2 FQGNSA. Between the trimmed V and J ends, which lost 8 bases and 4 bases, there was a span of 7 bases. This CDR3 region has 11 residues. CDR3 DNA sequence: TGTGCCAGCGTTCTATCAGATACGCAGTATTTT. As protein: CASVLSDTQYF.

As to this clonotype: Since the CDR3 does not end with the conserved phenylalanine or tryptophan, this likely comes from a read error. The chain uses TRBV28 and TRBJ2-3; no clear D. This CDR3 has 12 amino acids. Germline CDR1 and CDR2: MDHEN and SYDVKM. With 4 bases removed from V and 2 bases from J, the gap between germline ends came to 4 bases. CDR3: CASSSPTDTQYY. The CDR3 bases are TGTGCCAGCAGTTCTCCCACAGATACGCAGTATTAT.

This clonotype appeared a single time. This chain uses TRBV3-1 with TRBJ2-7; perhaps TRBD1 as D (5 bases). This CDR3 is 13 amino acids long. The ends were cut back, 5 bases at V and 7 bases at J, with 15 bases in the middle. Germline V gives CDR1 LGHDT, CDR2 YNNKEL (reference sequence). CDR3 sequence reads: CASSSRVFGEQYF. The CDR3 nucleotides read TGTGCCAGCAGCAGCAGGGTATTTGGTGAGCAGTACTTC.

The V gene is TRBV5-3, the J gene TRBJ2-5, with no clear D. TRBV5-3 is given ORF status, its function remaining uncertain. CDR3 size: 13 residues. Trimming cost V 8 bases and J 1 base, with 12 bases left between them. CDR3 bases: TGTGCCAGCAGCCCGACTGCCCAAGAGACCCAGTACTTC. This sequence encodes CASSPTAQETQYF.

This clonotype was seen repeatedly, ten times or more. The chain carries TRBV7-2 and TRBJ2-7; TRBD1 or TRBD2 may be the D gene (5 bases each). In germline, CDR1 is SGHTA, CDR2 FQGNSA. V was shortened by 7 bases and J by 6 bases, with 19 bases between the two germline ends. CDR3 length equals 14 residues. As DNA, the CDR3 is TGTGCCAGCAAAAGGAACAGAGGGGAACCCGAGCAGTACTTC. Its translation: CASKRNRGEPEQYF.